The 32 T cell receptor beta chains below were found in one sample sequenced in a study of blood T cell repertoires in COVID-19. Libraries were prepared by immunoSEQ multiplex PCR; TCRdb keeps only in-frame clonotypes and omits some of them. The table has approximately 33,000 clones, nearly 90% seen once; the top ten hold 7.9%. The sample consisted of peripheral blood. These receptors were taken from a man in his sixties with COVID-19, enrolled during active disease.

In its sample, this clone was seen a few times. Other DNA sequences in the sample encode the same CDR3. The J gene is TRBJ2-5, the V gene TRBV3-1 (or the pseudogene TRBV3-2); D uncertain. Trimming removed 1 base at V and 4 bases at J, with 7 bases between. The CDR3 runs 13 residues. The germline V gene encodes CDR1 LGHDT and CDR2 YNNKEL (reference sequence). The CDR3 sequence: CASSQGRGETQYF. CDR3 coding DNA: TGTGCCAGCAGCCAAGGTCGAGGAGAGACCCAGTACTTC.

The chain couples TRBV27 to TRBJ2-2, with D possibly being TRBD1 (5 bases). Deletions cut 6 bases from V and 6 bases from J, with 8 bases between. Germline V CDR1 and CDR2: MNHEY, SMNVEV (reference sequence). The CDR3 sequence is 12 residues long. CDR3 sequence (DNA): TGTGCCAGCAGCAGGGCGGCCGGGGAGCTGTTTTTT. Translated, it gives CASSRAAGELFF.

The CDR3 spells CSVPGQGYYEQYF. DNA for the CDR3: TGCAGCGTGCCGGGACAGGGCTACTACGAGCAGTACTTC. The gene calls are TRBV29-1 and TRBJ2-7; 9 positions match TRBD1. The germline V gene has CDR1 SQVTM and CDR2 ANQGSEA. With 6 bases clipped from V and 3 bases from J, the junction kept 6 bases outside the gene matches. This CDR3 comprises 13 residues.

This clone was detected only once. The chain has TRBV11-3 and TRBJ1-1, with 8 bases identical to TRBD1. Trimming cost V 5 bases and J 0 bases; bases outside gene matches: 5. Germline CDR1 reads SGHNT; CDR2 reads YENEEA. This CDR3 contains 15 residues. This CDR3 reads CASSPSGGLNTEAFF. The CDR3 nucleotides are TGTGCCAGCAGCCCCTCAGGGGGCCTGAACACTGAAGCTTTCTTT. Complete variable domain (other parts from reference TRBV11-3 and TRBJ1-1): EAGVVQSPRYKIIEKKQPVAFWCNPISGHNTLYWYLQNLGQGPELLIRYENEEAVDDSQLPKDRFSAERLKGVDSTLKIQPAELGDSAVYLCASSPSGGLNTEAFFGQGTRLTVV.

This chain links TRBV7-3 with TRBJ2-2; D remains ambiguous. Between the trimmed V and J ends, which lost 5 bases and 4 bases, there was a span of 11 bases. The CDR3 contains 14 residues. CDR1 and CDR2 from the germline V gene are SGHTA and FQGTGA. CDR3 in amino acids: CASSNAASTGELFF. The CDR3 DNA follows: TGTGCCAGCAGCAACGCCGCCAGCACCGGGGAGCTGTTTTTT.

The chain uses TRBV27 and TRBJ2-7; 9 bases match TRBD1. This CDR3 spans 18 amino acids. The trim removed 0 bases at V and 2 bases at J, leaving 11 bases unmatched. Germline V CDR1 and CDR2: MNHEY, SMNVEV (reference sequence). The CDR3 nucleotides are TGTGCCAGCAGTTTATCCGGGGACAGGGTTGGGTATGCCTACGAGCAGTACTTC. The encoded protein is CASSLSGDRVGYAYEQYF.

The rearrangement uses TRBV19 and TRBJ1-1; D remains unclear. CDR3 length: 13 amino acids. V was clipped by 5 bases and J by 1 base, with 8 bases between them. Germline CDR1 reads LNHDA; CDR2 reads SQIVND (reference sequence). CDR3 sequence: CASSPGWNTEAFF. The CDR3 DNA reads TGTGCCAGTAGTCCGGGGTGGAACACTGAAGCTTTCTTT.

The chain is built from TRBV7-9 and TRBJ1-2; D is undetermined. Germline loops: CDR1 SEHNR, CDR2 FQNEAQ (reference sequence). The CDR3 is 12 residues long. Trimming cost V 3 bases and J 6 bases, with 8 bases left between them. Here the CDR3 reads CASSLTSDGYTF. CDR3 nucleotides: TGTGCCAGCAGCTTGACATCGGATGGCTACACCTTC.

J is TRBJ1-4 and V is TRBV15; possible D gene TRBD1, 6 bases. The CDR3 totals 15 residues. Trimming cost V 9 bases and J 7 bases, with 21 bases left between them. The V gene's germline CDR1 is LNHNV and CDR2 YYDKDF (reference sequence). This CDR3 is CATRKLGQIAEKLFF. CDR3 DNA sequence: TGTGCCACTAGAAAACTAGGACAGATTGCTGAAAAACTGTTTTTT.

V is TRBV6-5 and J is TRBJ2-1; the match to TRBD1 covers 8 bases. The germline V gene has CDR1 MNHEY and CDR2 SVGAGI. The CDR3 extends over 14 amino acids. V shed 7 bases, J shed 4 bases, and the junction held 6 bases outside the gene matches. The CDR3 sequence: CASKLGQEYNEQFF. As DNA, the CDR3 is TGTGCCAGCAAACTGGGACAGGAATACAATGAGCAGTTCTTC.

The chain combines TRBV4-1 with TRBJ2-3; possible D gene TRBD2, 6 bases. The CDR3 runs to 16 residues. V lost 1 base and J 1 base, leaving 12 bases between the germline ends. Germline V gene sequence: CDR1 MGHRA, CDR2 YSYEKL. For the CDR3, the DNA is TGCGCCAGCAGCCAAGTTGGGGCGGGGCGCACAGATACGCAGTATTTT. It codes for CASSQVGAGRTDTQYF.

Concerning this clone: At one end the junction does not follow the germline gene, possibly because of a read error. This sequence joins TRBV7-3 and TRBJ2-1, with 9 bases identical to TRBD1. CDR3 size: 15 residues. Germline V gives CDR1 SGHTA, CDR2 FQGTGA. CDR3 in amino acids: CAGSAGQGSYNEQFF. CDR3 sequence (DNA): TGTGCCGGCAGCGCGGGACAGGGCTCCTACAATGAGCAGTTCTTC.

The chain has TRBV9 and TRBJ2-3, with 9 bases lining up with TRBD2. Germline CDR1 SGDLS, CDR2 YYNGEE. After removal of 2 bases from V and 0 bases from J, the junction contained 10 bases not matched to a gene. This CDR3 is 18 amino acids long. The CDR3: CASSVSSGTSRSTDTQYF. CDR3 nucleotide sequence: TGTGCCAGCAGCGTTTCTTCGGGGACTAGCCGAAGCACAGATACGCAGTATTTT. Based on the CDR3 plus reference TRBV9 and TRBJ2-3, the full variable domain is DSGVTQTPKHLITATGQRVTLRCSPRSGDLSVYWYQQSLDQGLQFLIQYYNGEERAKGNILERFSAQQFPDLHSELNLSSLELGDSALYFCASSVSSGTSRSTDTQYFGPGTRLTVL.

The chain employs TRBV5-1 and TRBJ2-7; no clear D. The length of the CDR3 is 12 residues. With 4 bases removed from V and 3 bases from J, the gap between germline ends came to 8 bases. CDR1 is SGHRS, CDR2 YFSETQ, per germline. CDR3 amino acids: CASSGSGYEQYF. The CDR3 nucleotides read TGCGCCAGCAGCGGCTCGGGCTACGAGCAGTACTTC.

This chain links TRBV10-2 with TRBJ2-4; possible D gene TRBD1, 6 bases. Trimming cost V 8 bases and J 15 bases, with 17 bases left between them. Germline V CDR1 and CDR2: WSHSY, SAAADI. The CDR3 spans 11 residues. The CDR3 DNA follows: TGCGCCAGCTCGGAGACAGGTTTTACGTACTTC. Translated, it gives CASSETGFTYF.

The chain couples TRBV19 to TRBJ1-1; 10 bases are shared with TRBD1. In germline, CDR1 is LNHDA, CDR2 SQIVND (reference sequence). V lost 3 bases to trimming and J lost 5 bases; unmatched junction nucleotides: 6. The CDR3 extends over 15 amino acids. The CDR3 DNA follows: TGTGCCAGTAGTATCGACAGGGGGCTGGAGACTGAAGCTTTCTTT. Its translation: CASSIDRGLETEAFF.

V and J are TRBV27 and TRBJ1-5, with 7 bases aligning to TRBD1. J gave up 5 bases and V 5 bases, and 6 bases lay outside the gene matches. The CDR3 length is 14 residues. CDR1 is MNHEY, CDR2 SMNVEV, per germline (reference sequence). The CDR3 loop is CASSPRQGHQPQHF. Here the CDR3 DNA reads TGTGCCAGCAGTCCACGACAGGGACATCAGCCCCAGCATTTT.

The V and J genes are TRBV6-6 and TRBJ2-2; tentative D call: TRBD2 (5 bases). The CDR3 spans 16 residues. Trimming stripped 5 bases from V and 3 bases from J, with 16 bases between. CDR1 and CDR2 from the germline V gene are MNHNY and SVGAGI (reference sequence). CDR3 in DNA: TGTGCCAGCAGTGTCGGGATGGGTTTTTACACCGGGGAGCTGTTTTTT. Translation gives CASSVGMGFYTGELFF.

CDR3 protein: CASSQSTGSNQPQHF. The CDR3 nucleotides are TGTGCCAGCAGCCAGTCCACGGGGAGCAATCAGCCCCAGCATTTT. The chain is built from TRBV3-1 (or the pseudogene TRBV3-2) and TRBJ1-5; D unclear. CDR1 and CDR2 (germline): LGHDT, YNNKEL (reference sequence). The CDR3 is 15 amino acids. The V and J ends lost 3 bases and 1 base respectively, with 10 bases between them.

This clone was detected only a few times. The junction shows a germline mismatch at one end, possibly a read error. The V call is TRBV6-5, the J call TRBJ2-7; unclear D gene. The CDR3 extends over 11 amino acids. The germline gives CDR1 MNHEY, CDR2 SVGAGI. The CDR3 DNA sequence: TGTGCCAGCAGTACCCTCGGTCTGATTCACTTC. Amino acid sequence: CASSTLGLIHF.

The V gene is TRBV28, the J gene TRBJ1-2; D perhaps matches TRBD1 (6 bases). The germline CDR1 and CDR2 sequences are MDHEN and SYDVKM. This CDR3 is built from 14 residues. Trimming shortened V by 7 bases and J by 7 bases, and 19 bases separated the two germline ends. CDR3 nucleotides: TGTGCCAGCAACCGCGGGGGGGCGTCGGTTGGCTACACCTTC. Amino acids: CASNRGGASVGYTF.

The chain combines TRBV9 with TRBJ2-4, with TRBD2 as a possible D gene (6 bases). The CDR3 has 14 amino acids. Per germline, CDR1 SGDLS and CDR2 YYNGEE. V was pared by 4 bases and J by 2 bases, with 10 bases between. CDR3 protein: CASSTGTPKNIQYF. DNA for the CDR3: TGTGCCAGCAGCACCGGGACTCCCAAAAACATTCAGTACTTC.

This clone was detected only once. This sequence joins TRBV7-9 and TRBJ2-3; TRBD1 might be the D (5 bases). Trimming stripped 5 bases from V and 4 bases from J, with 22 bases between. The CDR3 runs to 17 residues. CDR1 is SEHNR and CDR2 is FQNEAQ in the germline V gene (reference sequence). The CDR3 DNA sequence: TGTGCCAGCAGCCGTGGGTCGGACATCGGTCGCCCAGATACGCAGTATTTT. Protein sequence: CASSRGSDIGRPDTQYF.

This clone was detected a few times. The chain uses TRBV2 and TRBJ1-1; D remains unclear. Germline-derived CDR1 and CDR2 are SNHLY and FYNNEI. This CDR3 is 13 amino acids long. Trimming cost V 6 bases and J 4 bases, with 12 bases left between them. CDR3 sequence: CASSWAISTEAFF. The CDR3 DNA reads TGTGCCAGCAGCTGGGCGATATCCACTGAAGCTTTCTTT.

The rearrangement uses TRBV19 and TRBJ1-2, with no clear D. The germline V gene encodes CDR1 LNHDA and CDR2 SQIVND (reference sequence). The CDR3 is 12 residues long. The V end was cut by 4 bases, the J end by 6 bases, with 9 bases between. The CDR3 loop reads CASSNTADGYTF. For the CDR3, the DNA is TGTGCCAGTAGTAACACGGCGGATGGCTACACCTTC.

This chain joins TRBV6-6 and TRBJ1-1, with D possibly being TRBD1 (6 bases). The CDR3 totals 16 residues. CDR1 is MNHNY, CDR2 SVGAGI, per germline (reference sequence). V shed 1 base and J shed 4 bases, with 16 bases lying between them. Here the CDR3 reads CASSYWRGQKGTEAFF. For the CDR3, the DNA is TGTGCCAGCAGTTACTGGCGGGGGCAGAAGGGCACTGAAGCTTTCTTT.

The chain joins TRBV5-8 to TRBJ2-7; possible D gene TRBD1, 5 bases. Germline loops: CDR1 SGHTS, CDR2 YDEGEE. This CDR3 spans 12 amino acids. The germline V and J ends were trimmed by 1 base and 6 bases, with 8 bases remaining between them. CDR3 loop: CASSLRGFEQYF. CDR3 DNA sequence: TGTGCCAGCAGCTTGAGGGGATTCGAGCAGTACTTC. Together with reference TRBV5-8 and TRBJ2-7, the CDR3 gives the full variable domain: EAGVTQSPTHLIKTRGQQATLRCSPISGHTSVYWYQQALGLGLQFLLWYDEGEERNRGNFPPRFSGRQFPNYSSELNVNALELEDSALYLCASSLRGFEQYFGPGTRLTVT.

V and J are TRBV6-2 or TRBV6-3 and TRBJ2-1, with D possibly being TRBD2 (5 bases). Trimming removed 5 bases from V and 7 bases from J, with 9 bases in between. The CDR3 loop spans 12 amino acids. Germline V gene lookup returns CDR1 MNHEY and CDR2 SVGEGT. The CDR3, as DNA: TGTGCCAGCAGTGAGAGGAGGAATGAGCAGTTCTTC. Encoded protein: CASSERRNEQFF.

The V call is TRBV5-1, the J call TRBJ2-3; 11 bases are a match to TRBD1. Germline CDR1 and CDR2: SGHRS and YFSETQ. The CDR3 loop spans 16 amino acids. V was pared by 4 bases and J by 9 bases, with 13 bases of the junction left unmatched. This CDR3 reads CASSDGTGGPTGTQYF. The CDR3 DNA follows: TGCGCCAGCAGCGACGGGACAGGGGGACCTACTGGGACGCAGTATTTT.

This chain links TRBV3-1 (or the pseudogene TRBV3-2) with TRBJ2-5, with a weak D call TRBD1 (5 bases). The CDR3 contains 14 residues. Trimming pared 4 bases from V and 5 bases from J, leaving 14 bases between. Germline V gene data show CDR1 as LGHDT and CDR2 as YNNKEL (reference sequence). The CDR3 bases are TGTGCCAGCAGCCGGAAGGGGCTGTCGGAGACCCAGTACTTC. Translating it yields CASSRKGLSETQYF.

The count of this clone is one. The genes are TRBV6-6 and TRBJ1-2; 11 positions match TRBD1. J was trimmed by 6 bases and V by 5 bases; bases with no gene match: 2. The CDR3 has 13 residues. The V gene's germline CDR1 is MNHNY and CDR2 SVGAGI (reference sequence). The CDR3 protein is CASSRTGGDGYTF. DNA of the CDR3: TGTGCCAGCAGTAGGACAGGGGGCGATGGCTACACCTTC.

The gene calls are TRBV11-2 and TRBJ1-5; tentatively, D is TRBD1 (5 bases). The germline V gene encodes CDR1 SGHAT and CDR2 FQNNGV. The CDR3 consists of 15 residues. The V end lost 1 base, the J end lost 2 bases, and 9 bases lay between the germline ends. CDR3 residues: CASSLAGLGNQPQHF. The CDR3 bases are TGTGCCAGCAGCTTAGCAGGGCTTGGCAATCAGCCCCAGCATTTT.